The entry below gives a single TCR beta chain sequence along with its context. These data come from a study of blood T cell repertoires in COVID-19. Study-level background: Both acute and convalescent COVID-19 samples were obtained from the United States, Italy and Spain. The cDNA or gDNA used as material had been derived from T cells, B-cell-depleted T cells, or PBMCs.

As handled by the study authors: Cell counts per sample came from amplifying reference gene primers. The assay was immunoSEQ multiplex PCR, and TCRdb's table has in-frame clones only and misses some. The V and J calls and clone size come from that table; D and trimming were worked out from the DNA. The sample records fewer than 250,000 clones, 83% being singletons. Trimming removed 6 bases from V and 5 bases from J; junction bases left unmatched: 14. CDR1 and CDR2 from the germline V gene are KGHSH and LQKENI. The CDR3 sequence is 17 residues long. This chain links TRBV18 with TRBJ2-3, with 10 bases that match TRBD2. Material for sequencing was peripheral blood. The clonotype was recovered from a human donor in a cohort sampled during active COVID-19. For the CDR3, the DNA is TGTGCCAGCTCCTTCTCAGCTAGCGGGAGTCAAAAAGATACGCAGTATTTT. Translation: CASSFSASGSQKDTQYF.